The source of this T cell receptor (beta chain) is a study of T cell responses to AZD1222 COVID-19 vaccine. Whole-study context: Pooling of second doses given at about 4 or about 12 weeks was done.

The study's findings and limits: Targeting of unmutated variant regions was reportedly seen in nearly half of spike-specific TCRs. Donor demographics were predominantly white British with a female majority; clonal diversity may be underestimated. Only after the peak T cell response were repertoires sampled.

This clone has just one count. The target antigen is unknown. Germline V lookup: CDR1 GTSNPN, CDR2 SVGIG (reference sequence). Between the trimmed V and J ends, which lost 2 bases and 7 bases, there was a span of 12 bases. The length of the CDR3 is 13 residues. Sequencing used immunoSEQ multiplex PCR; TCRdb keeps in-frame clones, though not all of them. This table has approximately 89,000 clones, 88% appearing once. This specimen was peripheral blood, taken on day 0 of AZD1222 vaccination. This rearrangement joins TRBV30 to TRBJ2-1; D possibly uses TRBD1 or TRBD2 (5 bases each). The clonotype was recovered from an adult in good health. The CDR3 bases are TGTGCCTGGAGTCGAACGGGGCTGAATGAGCAGTTCTTC. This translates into CAWSRTGLNEQFF.